This is a list of T cell receptor beta chains from one sample in a study of T cells in Graves' hyperthyroidism and ophthalmopathy. MiXCR, run by TCRdb on the multiplex PCR reads, gives a single entry per CDR3 protein. The profile shows about 290,000 distinct CDR3 sequences, less than 15% of them singletons. The source material was blood. The receptors stem from a woman aged 25 to 39 with Graves' hyperthyroidism that later progressed to Graves' ophthalmopathy. Each CDR3 is given without its conserved first and last residue. The order of the fields is J gene, V gene, CDR3 protein.

J: TRBJ2-3
V: TRBV4-1
CDR3: ANSQEHSGRGADTQY

J: TRBJ2-3
V: TRBV7-9
CDR3: ASSLGHREGDTQY

J: TRBJ2-5
V: TRBV2
CDR3: ASDRVRETQY

J: TRBJ1-3
V: TRBV12-3/TRBV12-4
CDR3: ASRIPPGRSSGNTIY

J: TRBJ1-1
V: TRBV15
CDR3: ATSRQSGGLREAF

J: TRBJ2-7
V: TRBV20-1
CDR3: SALSRDEAYKQY

J: TRBJ2-5
V: TRBV27
CDR3: ASTALGGRGQY

J: TRBJ1-5
V: TRBV28
CDR3: ASRATDRPGRAQH

J: TRBJ2-5
V: TRBV20-1
CDR3: SASSASSRPGTSETQY

J: TRBJ1-1
V: TRBV2
CDR3: ASAREPNTEAF

J: TRBJ2-1
V: TRBV28
CDR3: ASSLFPSGRLNEQF

J: TRBJ1-5
V: TRBV11-3
CDR3: LYSNQPQH

J: TRBJ2-5
V: TRBV2
CDR3: ASGTGEYQETQY

J: TRBJ2-5
V: TRBV7-9
CDR3: ASSFTGGPYQETQY

J: TRBJ1-1
V: TRBV29-1
CDR3: SANGLNTEAF

J: TRBJ2-7
V: TRBV10-3
CDR3: AISESGSPNTEQY

J: TRBJ1-1
V: TRBV11-2
CDR3: ASSLERVTGEAF